Below, one TCR beta chain is given with its context. The record originates from a study of T cells in Graves' hyperthyroidism and ophthalmopathy. There were TCR beta CDR3 regions amplified from RNA transcripts. TCR CDR3 underwent first-round RT-PCR with the HTBI primer set. MiXCR, run by TCRdb on the multiplex PCR reads, gives a single entry per CDR3 protein. Among around 540,000 distinct CDR3 sequences listed, about 43% were seen once. This TCR came from a woman under 30 with Graves' hyperthyroidism. The sample consisted of peripheral blood or thyroid tissue (not recorded which).

CDR3 sequence: CASVDRGYSNQPQHF. The CDR3 DNA sequence: TGTGCCAGCGTTGACAGGGGATATAGCAATCAGCCCCAGCATTTT. The rearrangement links TRBV6-2 or TRBV6-3 to TRBJ1-5; 8 bases map to TRBD1. The CDR3 has 15 amino acids. Losses at the gene ends were 8 bases for V and 0 bases for J; bases not matched to a gene: 6. Germline V CDR1 and CDR2: MNHEY, SVGEGT.